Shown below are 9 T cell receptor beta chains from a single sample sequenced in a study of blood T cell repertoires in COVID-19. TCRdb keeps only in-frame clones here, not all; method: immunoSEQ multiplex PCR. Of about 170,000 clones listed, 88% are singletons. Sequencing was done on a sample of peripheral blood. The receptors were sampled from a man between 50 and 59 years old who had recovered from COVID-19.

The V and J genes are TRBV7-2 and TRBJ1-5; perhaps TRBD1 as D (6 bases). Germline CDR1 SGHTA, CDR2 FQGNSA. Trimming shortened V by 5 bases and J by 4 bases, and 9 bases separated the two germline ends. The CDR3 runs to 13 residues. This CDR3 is CASSTTGNQPQHF. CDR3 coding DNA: TGTGCCAGCAGCACGACAGGTAATCAGCCCCAGCATTTT. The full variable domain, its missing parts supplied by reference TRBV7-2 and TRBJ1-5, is GAGVSQSPSNKVTEKGKDVELRCDPISGHTALYWYRQSLGQGLEFLIYFQGNSAPDKSGLPSDRFSAERTGGSVSTLTIQRTQQEDSAVYLCASSTTGNQPQHFGDGTRLSIL.

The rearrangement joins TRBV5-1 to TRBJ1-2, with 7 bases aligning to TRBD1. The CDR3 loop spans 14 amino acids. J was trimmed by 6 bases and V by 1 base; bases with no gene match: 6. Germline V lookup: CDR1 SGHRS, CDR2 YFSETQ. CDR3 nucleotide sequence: TGCGCCAGCAGCTTGTCCGGGACAGACCATGGCTACACCTTC. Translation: CASSLSGTDHGYTF.

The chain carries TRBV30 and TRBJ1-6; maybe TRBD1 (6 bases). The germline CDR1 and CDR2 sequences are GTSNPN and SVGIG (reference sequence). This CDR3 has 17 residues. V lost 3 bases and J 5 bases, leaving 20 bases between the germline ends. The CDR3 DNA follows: TGTGCCTGGAGCTCTCATCTATTGACAGGCAATAATTCACCCCTCCACTTT. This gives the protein CAWSSHLLTGNNSPLHF.

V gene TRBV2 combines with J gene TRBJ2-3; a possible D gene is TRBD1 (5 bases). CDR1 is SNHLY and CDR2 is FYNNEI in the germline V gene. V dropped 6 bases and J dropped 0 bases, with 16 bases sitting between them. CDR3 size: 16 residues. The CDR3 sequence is CASRRTGATSTDTQYF. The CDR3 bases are TGTGCCAGCAGGCGAACAGGAGCAACTAGCACAGATACGCAGTATTTT. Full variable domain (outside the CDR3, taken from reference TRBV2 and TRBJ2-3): EPEVTQTPSHQVTQMGQEVILRCVPISNHLYFYWYRQILGQKVEFLVSFYNNEISEKSEIFDDQFSVERPDGSNFTLKIRSTKLEDSAMYFCASRRTGATSTDTQYFGPGTRLTVL.

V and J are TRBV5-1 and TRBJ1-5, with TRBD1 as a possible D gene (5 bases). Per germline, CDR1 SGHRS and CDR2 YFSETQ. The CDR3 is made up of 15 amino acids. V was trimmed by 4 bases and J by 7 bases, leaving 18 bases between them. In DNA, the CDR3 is TGCGCCAGCAGCCCGGGCGGGGCAGGAGGACAGCCCCAGCATTTT. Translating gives CASSPGGAGGQPQHF.

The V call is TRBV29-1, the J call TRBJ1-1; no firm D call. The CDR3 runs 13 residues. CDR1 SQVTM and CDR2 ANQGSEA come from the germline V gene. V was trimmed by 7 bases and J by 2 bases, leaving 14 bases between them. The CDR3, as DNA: TGCAGCGCGAATAGCTTCACCAACACTGAAGCTTTCTTT. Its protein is CSANSFTNTEAFF.

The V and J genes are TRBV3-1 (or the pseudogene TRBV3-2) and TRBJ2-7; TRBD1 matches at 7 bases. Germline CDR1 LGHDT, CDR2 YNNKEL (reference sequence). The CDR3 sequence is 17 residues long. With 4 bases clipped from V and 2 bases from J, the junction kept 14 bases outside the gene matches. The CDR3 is CASSPSSSGTVAYEQYF. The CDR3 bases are TGTGCCAGCAGCCCATCTTCAAGTGGGACAGTTGCCTACGAGCAGTACTTC.

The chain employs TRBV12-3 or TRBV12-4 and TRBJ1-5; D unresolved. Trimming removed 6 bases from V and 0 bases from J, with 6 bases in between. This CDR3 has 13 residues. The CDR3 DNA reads TGTGCCAGCAGGGAGTATAGCAATCAGCCCCAGCATTTT. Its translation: CASREYSNQPQHF.

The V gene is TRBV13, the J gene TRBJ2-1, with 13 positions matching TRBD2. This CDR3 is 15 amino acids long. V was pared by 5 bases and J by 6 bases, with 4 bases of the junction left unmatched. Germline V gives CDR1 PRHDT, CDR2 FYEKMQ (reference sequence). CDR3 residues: CASSLRLAGGNEQFF. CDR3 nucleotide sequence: TGTGCCAGCAGCCTTCGACTAGCGGGAGGCAATGAGCAGTTCTTC. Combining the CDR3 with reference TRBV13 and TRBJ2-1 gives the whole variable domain AAGVIQSPRHLIKEKRETATLKCYPIPRHDTVYWYQQGPGQDPQFLISFYEKMQSDKGSIPDRFSAQQFSDYHSELNMSSLELGDSALYFCASSLRLAGGNEQFFGPGTRLTVL.